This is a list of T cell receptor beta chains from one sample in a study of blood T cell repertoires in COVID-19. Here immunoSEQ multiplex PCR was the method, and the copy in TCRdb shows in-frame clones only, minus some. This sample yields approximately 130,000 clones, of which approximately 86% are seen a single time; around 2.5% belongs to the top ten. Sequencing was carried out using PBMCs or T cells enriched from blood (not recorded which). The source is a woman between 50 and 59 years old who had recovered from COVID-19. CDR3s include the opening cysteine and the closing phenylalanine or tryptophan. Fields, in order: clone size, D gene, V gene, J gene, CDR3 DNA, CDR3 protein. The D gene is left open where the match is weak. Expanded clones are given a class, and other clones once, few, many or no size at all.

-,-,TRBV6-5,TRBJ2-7,TGTGCCAGCACCGCGATCACGGGCGGGGAGCAGTACTTC,CASTAITGGEQYF
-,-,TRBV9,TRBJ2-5,TGTGCCAGCAGCGGAGATAGATGGCAGGCACAAGAGACCCAGTACTTC,CASSGDRWQAQETQYF
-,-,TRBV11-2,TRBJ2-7,TGTGCCAGCAGCTCAGATCGCCGACTGAAGGTGGGAGGGCAGTACTTC,CASSSDRRLKVGGQYF
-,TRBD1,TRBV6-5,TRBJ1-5,TGTGCCAGCAGTCCGGGACAGGGGGCATGGCAGCCCCAGCATTTT,CASSPGQGAWQPQHF
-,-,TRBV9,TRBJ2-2,TGTGCCAGCAGCGTAGCTGCCCGGGCGAACACCGGGGAGCTGTTTTTT,CASSVAARANTGELFF
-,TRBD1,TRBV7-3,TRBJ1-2,TGTGCCAGCAGCTCTGGGACAGGGGGCTACGGCTACACCTTC,CASSSGTGGYGYTF
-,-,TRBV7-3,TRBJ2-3,TGTGCCAGCAGGGGGAGTGGTGCAGATACGCAGTATTTT,CASRGSGADTQYF
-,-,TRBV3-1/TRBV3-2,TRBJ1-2,TGTGCCAGCAGGGCGGCGGGCGGCTACACCTTC,CASRAAGGYTF
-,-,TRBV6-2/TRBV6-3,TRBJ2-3,TGTGCCAGCAGTTACTCGCCTAGTACCCACACAGATACGCAGTATTTT,CASSYSPSTHTDTQYF
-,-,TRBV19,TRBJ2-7,TGTGCCAGTAGTATCAGTCAGGGGTCCTACGAGCAGTACTTC,CASSISQGSYEQYF
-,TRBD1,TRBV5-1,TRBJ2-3,TGCGCCAGCAGCTTAAGACAGGGGTTCACAGATACGCAGTATTTT,CASSLRQGFTDTQYF
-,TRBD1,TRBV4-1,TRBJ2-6,TGCGCCAGCAGCCTCGGGACAGGGGCCAGCTCTGGGGCCAACGTCCTGACTTTC,CASSLGTGASSGANVLTF
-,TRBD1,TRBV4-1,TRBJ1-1,TGCGCCAGCAGCCCGCCGACAGGGGCCACTGAAGCTTTCTTT,CASSPPTGATEAFF
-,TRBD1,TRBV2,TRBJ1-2,TGTGCCAGCAGCGTGACAGGGAAGGATGGCTACACCTTC,CASSVTGKDGYTF
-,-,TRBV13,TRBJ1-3,TGTGCCAGCAGCTTAGATTCGAAGGGCGGGAACACCATATATTTT,CASSLDSKGGNTIYF
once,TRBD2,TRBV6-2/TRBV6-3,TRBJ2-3,TGTGCCAGCACCCCTCAGCGGGGGCTCTTAGATACGCAGTATTTT,CASTPQRGLLDTQYF
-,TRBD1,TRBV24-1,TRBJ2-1,TGTGCCACCAGTGATCCCAGGGGGCATGAGCAGTTCTTC,CATSDPRGHEQFF
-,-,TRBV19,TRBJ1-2,TGTGCCAGTATCGATGGGCAGGGGAATGGCTACACCTTC,CASIDGQGNGYTF
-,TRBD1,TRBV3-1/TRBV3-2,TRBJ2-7,TGTGCCAGCAGCCACCTGGACAGGTCTTACGAGCAGTACTTC,CASSHLDRSYEQYF
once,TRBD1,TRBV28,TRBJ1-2,TGTGCCAGCAGTGGGGACAGGGGGTTTGGCTACACCTTC,CASSGDRGFGYTF
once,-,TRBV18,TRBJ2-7,TGTGCCAGCTCACAGCCAGGGCCCTACGAGCAGTACTTC,CASSQPGPYEQYF
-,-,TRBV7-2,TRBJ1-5,TGTGCCAGCAGCTTACGCGTAAATCAGCCCCAGCATTTT,CASSLRVNQPQHF
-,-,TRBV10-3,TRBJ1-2,TGTGCCATCAGTGAGCCGGCCGCGGGGGGCGCGACTAACTATGGCTACACCTTC,CAISEPAAGGATNYGYTF
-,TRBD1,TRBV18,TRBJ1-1,TGTGCCAGCACGGAACAGGGGGTTGGTGAAGCTTTCTTT,CASTEQGVGEAFF
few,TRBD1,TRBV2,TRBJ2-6,TGTGCCAGCAGGGCCGGGACAGGGGGCTCTGGGGCCAACGTCCTGACTTTC,CASRAGTGGSGANVLTF
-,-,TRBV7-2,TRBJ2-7,TGTGCCAGCAGCTTAGAACGTAGATCCGAGCAGTACTTC,CASSLERRSEQYF
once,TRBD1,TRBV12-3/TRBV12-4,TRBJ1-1,TGTGCCAGCAGCCGACAGGGGACTGAAGCTTTCTTT,CASSRQGTEAFF
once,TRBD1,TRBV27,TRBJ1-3,TGTGCCAGCAGTTTATCCGGGACAGGGTCCGGAAACACCATATATTTT,CASSLSGTGSGNTIYF
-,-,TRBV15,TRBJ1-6,TGTGCCACCAGCAGAGCTCGCCAGGGTAATTCACCCCTCCACTTT,CATSRARQGNSPLHF
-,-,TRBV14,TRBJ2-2,TGTGCCAGCAGCCAAATCTCTGGGGCCACCGGGGAGCTGTTTTTT,CASSQISGATGELFF
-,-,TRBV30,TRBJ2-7,TGTGCCTGGAGTGTAGGGGTTTTGGTAGGCGAGCAGTACTTC,CAWSVGVLVGEQYF
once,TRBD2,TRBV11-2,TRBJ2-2,TGTGCCAGCAGCTTCCGACTAGCGGGGGTATCTGGGGAGCTGTTTTTT,CASSFRLAGVSGELFF
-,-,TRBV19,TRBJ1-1,TGTGCCAGCTCCCCGGGGAACACTGAAGCTTTCTTT,CASSPGNTEAFF
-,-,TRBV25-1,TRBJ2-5,TGTGCCAGCAGTGAATTTCAGGGTCGGGAGACCCAGTACTTC,CASSEFQGRETQYF
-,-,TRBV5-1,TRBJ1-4,TGCGCCAGCAGCCTCGAGGGGGTTGAAAAACTGTTTTTT,CASSLEGVEKLFF
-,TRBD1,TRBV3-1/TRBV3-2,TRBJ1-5,TGTGCCAGCAGCCTAGAGGGACAGGGCAATCAGCCCCAGCATTTT,CASSLEGQGNQPQHF
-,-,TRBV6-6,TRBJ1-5,TGTGCCAGCAGTTACGCCACTCTAGATCAGCCCCAGCATTTT,CASSYATLDQPQHF
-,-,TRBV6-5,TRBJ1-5,TGTGCCAGCAGGGACACAGGGTTGGATCAGCCCCAGCATTTT,CASRDTGLDQPQHF
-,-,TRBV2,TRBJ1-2,TGTGCCAGCAGCGGTCAGGGCTATGGCTACACCTTC,CASSGQGYGYTF
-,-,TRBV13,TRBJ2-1,TGTGCCAGCAGCTTTGGACAGCTAGAGCAGTTCTTC,CASSFGQLEQFF
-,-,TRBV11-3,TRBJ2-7,TGTGCCAGCAGCTTAGATCCCGGGAATGAGCAGTACTTC,CASSLDPGNEQYF
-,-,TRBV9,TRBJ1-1,TGTGCCAGCAGCGTAGAAGGGGAAGGTTTTTTCACTGAAGCTTTCTTT,CASSVEGEGFFTEAFF
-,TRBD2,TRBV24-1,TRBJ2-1,TGTGCCACCAGTGAGTTCCCAGCGGGGTACTCCTACAATGAGCAGTTCTTC,CATSEFPAGYSYNEQFF
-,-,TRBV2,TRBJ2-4,TGTGCCAGCAGTGGGAGTGGTGGCATTCAGTACTTC,CASSGSGGIQYF
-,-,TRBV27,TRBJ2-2,TGTGCCAGCAGTTCATCCGGGGAGCTGTTTTTT,CASSSSGELFF
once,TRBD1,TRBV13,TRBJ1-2,TGTGCCAGCAGCTACGGACAGGGGAACTATGGCTACACCTTC,CASSYGQGNYGYTF
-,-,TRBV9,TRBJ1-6,TGTGCCAGCAGCAAGGGCCTCACGGGGAATTCACCCCTCCACTTT,CASSKGLTGNSPLHF
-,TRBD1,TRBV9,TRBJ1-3,TGTGCCAGCAGCGTCTTCGACAGGGCCTCTGGAAACACCATATATTTT,CASSVFDRASGNTIYF
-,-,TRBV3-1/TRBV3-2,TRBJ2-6,TGTGCCAGCAGCCAGATTACTGGCTCTGGGGCCAACGTCCTGACTTTC,CASSQITGSGANVLTF
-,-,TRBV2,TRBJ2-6,TGTGCCAGCAAGGACTCCTCTGGGGCCAACGTCCTGACTTTC,CASKDSSGANVLTF
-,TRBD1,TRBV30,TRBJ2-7,TGTGCCTGGAGCCGACGGACAGGAATCCACGAGCAGTACTTC,CAWSRRTGIHEQYF
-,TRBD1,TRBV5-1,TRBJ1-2,TGCGCCAGCACTGACAGGGGTTTAAATGGCTACACCTTC,CASTDRGLNGYTF
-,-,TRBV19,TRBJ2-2,TGTGCCAGTAGTATATTCTTAGGACAGCACCCGAACACCGGGGAGCTGTTTTTT,CASSIFLGQHPNTGELFF